These 5 T cell receptor beta chains came from one sample sequenced in a study of blood T cells in healthy people across ages. Then a second PCR, running about 6 to 11 cycles, was carried out with a sample-barcoded 5' primer and a J-beta primer mix. TCRdb ran MiXCR on the 5' RACE reads and lists one entry per CDR3 protein. The sample carries about 970,000 distinct CDR3 sequences, roughly 51% recorded once. Specimen: blood. These TCRs come from a woman aged 55-75 years in good health.

The genes are TRBV28 and TRBJ2-1; no clear D. This CDR3 has 12 residues. The V gene lost 2 bases and the J gene lost 9 bases, with 8 bases spanning the gap. The germline V gene has CDR1 MDHEN and CDR2 SYDVKM. CDR3 protein: CASSLESIEQFF. DNA for the CDR3: TGTGCCAGCAGTTTAGAGTCTATTGAGCAGTTCTTC.

To note about this clonotype: One end of the junction varies from germline; a read error may be responsible. The V gene is TRBV10-3, the J gene TRBJ2-1; 10 nucleotides match TRBD2. Germline V gene lookup returns CDR1 ENHRY and CDR2 SYGVKD. The CDR3 runs to 14 residues. Here the CDR3 reads CAFSDGLADNEQFF. DNA for the CDR3: TGTGCCTTCAGTGACGGACTAGCGGACAATGAGCAGTTCTTC.

The chain carries TRBV13 and TRBJ1-1, with D possibly matching TRBD1 (5 bases). CDR1 PRHDT and CDR2 FYEKMQ come from the germline V gene (reference sequence). The V and J ends lost 5 bases and 3 bases respectively, with 13 bases between them. The length of the CDR3 is 14 residues. Here the CDR3 DNA reads TGTGCCAGCAGCCTCCGACAGCTGGACACTGAAGCTTTCTTT. This encodes CASSLRQLDTEAFF.

Ten or more counts support this clonotype. The chain couples TRBV15 to TRBJ2-4; 8 positions agree with TRBD1. V lost 1 base and J lost 7; bases outside the gene matches: 9. Germline V gives CDR1 LNHNV, CDR2 YYDKDF (reference sequence). There are 16 residues in the CDR3. Here the CDR3 DNA reads TGTGCCACCAGCAGAGGACAGGGGTCTTCGTTGAACATTCAGTACTTC. This translates into CATSRGQGSSLNIQYF. Filled out from reference TRBV15 and TRBJ2-4, the complete variable domain reads DAMVIQNPRYQVTQFGKPVTLSCSQTLNHNVMYWYQQKSSQAPKLLFHYYDKDFNNEADTPDNFQSRRPNTSFCFLDIRSPGLGDTAMYLCATSRGQGSSLNIQYFGAGTRLSVL.

This clonotype has only a few counts. This chain connects TRBV12-3 or TRBV12-4 to TRBJ2-5, with D maybe TRBD2 (6 bases). V gave up 5 bases and J gave up 5 bases, with 15 bases separating them. This CDR3 is built from 14 residues. The CDR3 sequence is CASSLREPSETQYF. For the CDR3, the DNA is TGTGCCAGCAGTCTACGGGAGCCGAGCGAGACCCAGTACTTC.